The 14 T cell receptor beta chains listed next were all sequenced from one sample in a study of control samples from healthy donors and cancer patients. Measured with immunoSEQ multiplex PCR; TCRdb has only the in-frame clones, and not every one. The table shows 110,000 to 150,000 clones, with under 95% occurring only once. Sequences were obtained from blood. The source is a man aged 18 to 29 in good health.

The J gene is TRBJ1-6, the V gene TRBV30; the D is unclear. In germline, CDR1 is GTSNPN, CDR2 SVGIG (reference sequence). This CDR3 comprises 14 residues. V lost 0 bases and J lost 8, with 11 bases in between. The CDR3 sequence: CAWSVGVVDSPLHF. CDR3 nucleotide sequence: TGTGCCTGGAGTGTAGGTGTCGTGGATTCACCCCTCCACTTT.

The chain uses TRBV24-1 and TRBJ1-5; D may be TRBD1 (6 bases). The germline CDR1 and CDR2 sequences are KGHDR and SFDVKD. The CDR3 contains 16 residues. The V and J ends lost 3 bases and 4 bases respectively, with 15 bases between them. The CDR3: CATSDARGWSNQPQHF. The CDR3 DNA is TGTGCCACCAGTGATGCCAGGGGTTGGTCGAATCAGCCCCAGCATTTT.

The chain has TRBV9 and TRBJ2-5; TRBD2 might be the D (7 bases). The CDR3 consists of 15 residues. Per the germline V gene, CDR1 is SGDLS and CDR2 is YYNGEE. Trimming shortened V by 2 bases and J by 1 base, and 12 bases separated the two germline ends. CDR3 amino acids: CASSVEGGGQETQYF. The CDR3 DNA reads TGTGCCAGCAGCGTCGAGGGAGGGGGCCAAGAGACCCAGTACTTC.

This clone was seen once. The chain uses TRBV11-1 and TRBJ2-7; no clear D gene. The CDR3 has 13 residues. V gave up 1 base and J gave up 3 bases, with 7 bases separating them. Germline V CDR1 and CDR2: SGHAT, FQDESV (reference sequence). The CDR3 loop reads CASSLGSGYEQYF. The CDR3 DNA follows: TGTGCCAGCAGCTTAGGCAGTGGCTACGAGCAGTACTTC.

J is TRBJ2-3 and V is TRBV5-4; D is undetermined. The CDR3 spans 12 residues. The V end lost 0 bases, the J end lost 4 bases, and 3 bases lay between the germline ends. CDR1 is SGHNT, CDR2 YYREEE, per germline (reference sequence). CDR3 DNA sequence: TGTGCCAGCAGCTTGGCCGCAGATACGCAGTATTTT. Encoded protein: CASSLAADTQYF.

The chain has TRBV4-2 and TRBJ2-1; weak D call: TRBD1 (6 bases). The CDR3 is 14 amino acids. CDR1 and CDR2 (germline): LGHNA, YNFKEQ. V gave up 1 base and J gave up 6 bases, with 10 bases separating them. The CDR3 nucleotides are TGTGCCAGCAGCCAAGTGGTAGGGGGCAATGAGCAGTTCTTC. It yields the protein CASSQVVGGNEQFF.

V gene TRBV5-1 combines with J gene TRBJ1-4, with 7 bases that match TRBD1. This CDR3 spans 14 amino acids. The germline CDR1 and CDR2 sequences are SGHRS and YFSETQ. V lost 4 bases to trimming and J lost 5 bases; unmatched junction nucleotides: 5. In nucleotides, the CDR3 is TGCGCCAGCAGCGCACCGGGACAGAATGAAAAACTGTTTTTT. Translating gives CASSAPGQNEKLFF.

This chain links TRBV12-3 or TRBV12-4 with TRBJ1-2, with D maybe TRBD1 (6 bases). Trimming left V 6 bases short and J 4 bases short, with 12 bases between. This CDR3 is built from 13 residues. For the CDR3, the DNA is TGTGCCAGCAGCCCGTCAGGGGTCTATGGCTACACCTTC. Translating it yields CASSPSGVYGYTF.

The V call is TRBV6-2 or TRBV6-3, the J call TRBJ2-2; no reliable D call. The CDR3 has 13 amino acids. CDR1 and CDR2 (germline): MNHEY, SVGEGT. V was pared by 5 bases and J by 5 bases, with 9 bases between. In DNA form, the CDR3 reads TGTGCCAGCAGTGCAATAGTTACCGGGGAGCTGTTTTTT. It codes for CASSAIVTGELFF.

This chain links TRBV1 with TRBJ2-7; TRBD2 was called by the table and not checked on the DNA. TRBV1 constitutes a pseudogene. CDR3 length equals 16 residues. The CDR3 region is CTSSPHLRLPIIEQYF. DNA of the CDR3: TGCACCAGCAGCCCGCACCTCAGACTACCTATCATAGAGCAGTACTTC.

The count of this clone is one. In DNA form, the CDR3 reads TGTGCCAGCAGTTTAACCAGGGGGGCCCACGAGCAGTACTTC. This codes for CASSLTRGAHEQYF. V usage is TRBV27 and J usage is TRBJ2-7, with TRBD1 as a possible D gene (7 bases). The CDR3 contains 14 residues. Looked up from germline, CDR1 is MNHEY and CDR2 is SMNVEV (reference sequence). Trimming removed 2 bases from V and 5 bases from J, with 13 bases in between.

The chain carries TRBV2 and TRBJ2-1; perhaps TRBD1 as D (8 bases). CDR3 length equals 16 residues. V lost 8 bases and J 2 bases, leaving 19 bases between the germline ends. Germline-derived CDR1 and CDR2 are SNHLY and FYNNEI. Here the CDR3 DNA reads TGTGCCAGCGGGGGGGACAGGTTCTCTCCCTACAATGAGCAGTTCTTC. This gives the protein CASGGDRFSPYNEQFF.

The genes are TRBV6-5 and TRBJ1-1, with 8 bases matching TRBD1. The CDR3 has 14 residues. With 5 bases clipped from V and 1 base from J, the junction kept 3 bases outside the gene matches. Germline V gene lookup returns CDR1 MNHEY and CDR2 SVGAGI. CDR3 protein: CASSRTGRNTEAFF. In DNA, the CDR3 is TGTGCCAGCAGTCGGACAGGGAGGAACACTGAAGCTTTCTTT.

This sequence joins TRBV12-3 or TRBV12-4 and TRBJ1-1; D is undetermined. The CDR3 spans 12 residues. V was shortened by 2 bases and J by 12 bases, with 13 bases between the two germline ends. CDR3 sequence (DNA): TGTGCCAGCAGTTTAACGAGGAGCTTTTCTTTCTTT. Protein product: CASSLTRSFSFF.